The 26 T cell receptor beta chains in this list originate from one sample, sequenced in a study of PD-1 blockade in mismatch repair-deficient tumors. Clones were read by immunoSEQ multiplex PCR, and TCRdb kept only the in-frame ones, dropping some. This table holds some 120,000 clones, about nine tenths found once. The starting material was peripheral blood, obtained roughly 67 weeks after starting pembrolizumab. These receptors were taken from an adult with mismatch repair-deficient cancer.

The gene calls are TRBV29-1 and TRBJ2-7, with TRBD1 identical over 9 bases. Germline-derived CDR1 and CDR2 are SQVTM and ANQGSEA. J was trimmed by 3 bases and V by 4 bases; bases with no gene match: 1. The CDR3 is made up of 12 amino acids. CDR3 sequence (DNA): TGCAGCGTTGGGGGACAGGGCTACGAGCAGTACTTC. This codes for CSVGGQGYEQYF.

The chain has TRBV30 and TRBJ2-3; 13 nucleotides match TRBD2. Germline values: CDR1 GTSNPN, CDR2 SVGIG (reference sequence). The CDR3 covers 16 residues. V shed 8 bases, J shed 0 bases, and the junction held 8 bases outside the gene matches. The CDR3 loop reads CAGTSGEFFSTDTQYF. CDR3 nucleotide sequence: TGTGCCGGGACTAGCGGGGAATTTTTTAGCACAGATACGCAGTATTTT.

The V and J genes are TRBV27 and TRBJ2-6; no firm D call. The CDR3 sequence is 17 residues long. Trimming pared 0 bases from V and 0 bases from J, leaving 9 bases between. CDR1 MNHEY and CDR2 SMNVEV come from the germline V gene (reference sequence). CDR3 bases: TGTGCCAGCAGTTTATCTCCTCTAGGCTCTGGGGCCAACGTCCTGACTTTC. This sequence encodes CASSLSPLGSGANVLTF.

This chain connects TRBV6-5 to TRBJ1-2; D gene unclear. Trimming stripped 2 bases from V and 1 base from J, with 11 bases between. Germline V gives CDR1 MNHEY, CDR2 SVGAGI. The CDR3 is 15 amino acids. The CDR3 sequence is CASSYGIGVNYGYTF. In DNA form, the CDR3 reads TGTGCCAGCAGTTACGGGATCGGGGTTAACTATGGCTACACCTTC.

This clone was seen a single time. The V call is TRBV21-1, the J call TRBJ2-7. TRBV21-1 is marked as a pseudogene. This CDR3 is 15 amino acids long. The CDR3 sequence: CASSKVPYGAYEQYF. The CDR3 nucleotides are TGTGCCAGCAGCAAAGTCCCCTATGGGGCCTACGAGCAGTACTTC.

V and J are TRBV7-9 and TRBJ2-5, with D unclear. The CDR3 is 13 residues long. Trimming shortened V by 5 bases and J by 2 bases, and 9 bases separated the two germline ends. Germline lookup yields CDR1 SEHNR and CDR2 FQNEAQ (reference sequence). The chain's CDR3 is CASSPPGQETQYF. The CDR3 region has the DNA TGTGCCAGCAGCCCCCCGGGTCAAGAGACCCAGTACTTC.

V gene TRBV11-3 combines with J gene TRBJ2-7, with TRBD1 matching over 9 bases. Germline V gene data show CDR1 as SGHNT and CDR2 as YENEEA. The ends lost 1 base at V and 5 bases at J; junction bases unmatched: 9. The CDR3 totals 16 residues. The CDR3 DNA sequence: TGTGCCAGCAGCTTAGTTCCCGGACAGGGGAATAACGAGCAGTACTTC. Residues: CASSLVPGQGNNEQYF.

This sequence joins TRBV4-2 and TRBJ2-2; TRBD1 aligns across 8 bases. Germline assignment: CDR1 LGHNA and CDR2 YNFKEQ. CDR3 length: 18 amino acids. With V trimmed by 0 bases and J by 3 bases, 9 bases remained unmatched. As DNA, the CDR3 is TGTGCCAGCAGCCAAGATTGGTGGGACAGGACTCACACCGGGGAGCTGTTTTTT. Translating it yields CASSQDWWDRTHTGELFF.

This chain joins TRBV6-5 and TRBJ2-3, with 8 bases aligning to TRBD2. The V gene end was trimmed by 0 bases and the J gene end by 2 bases; junction bases not matched to a gene: 4. Germline V gene lookup returns CDR1 MNHEY and CDR2 SVGAGI. This CDR3 has 16 amino acids. CDR3 in DNA: TGTGCCAGCAGTTACTCCTTAGCGGGGATCACAGATACGCAGTATTTT. Encoded protein: CASSYSLAGITDTQYF.

This clone has more than one count but fewer than ten. This rearrangement joins TRBV7-2 to TRBJ1-3; D might be TRBD1 (5 bases). This CDR3 is 14 amino acids long. CDR1 and CDR2 (germline): SGHTA, FQGNSA. Trimming stripped 0 bases from V and 6 bases from J, with 9 bases between. The CDR3 sequence: CASSLAGGLNTIYF. The CDR3 DNA sequence: TGTGCCAGCAGCTTAGCGGGGGGGTTAAACACCATATATTTT. The full variable domain, rest sourced from reference TRBV7-2 and TRBJ1-3, is GAGVSQSPSNKVTEKGKDVELRCDPISGHTALYWYRQSLGQGLEFLIYFQGNSAPDKSGLPSDRFSAERTGGSVSTLTIQRTQQEDSAVYLCASSLAGGLNTIYFGEGSWLTVV.

The chain is built from TRBV4-1 and TRBJ2-5, with 7 bases identical to TRBD1. Germline CDR1 MGHRA, CDR2 YSYEKL. The CDR3 loop spans 14 amino acids. Germline trimming cut 1 base from V and 3 bases from J; bases unmatched to any gene: 2. As DNA, the CDR3 is TGCGCCAGCAGCCAAGTACAGGGGAAAGAGACCCAGTACTTC. It codes for CASSQVQGKETQYF.

This sequence joins TRBV13 and TRBJ2-7; 11 nucleotides line up with TRBD1. Germline CDR1 and CDR2: PRHDT and FYEKMQ (reference sequence). V lost 5 bases to trimming and J lost 3 bases; unmatched junction nucleotides: 6. This CDR3 comprises 15 residues. The CDR3 sequence: CASSLGQGALYEQYF. The CDR3 nucleotides read TGTGCCAGCAGCCTTGGACAGGGGGCTCTCTACGAGCAGTACTTC. Combining the CDR3 with reference TRBV13 and TRBJ2-7 gives the whole variable domain AAGVIQSPRHLIKEKRETATLKCYPIPRHDTVYWYQQGPGQDPQFLISFYEKMQSDKGSIPDRFSAQQFSDYHSELNMSSLELGDSALYFCASSLGQGALYEQYFGPGTRLTVT.

The chain carries TRBV19 and TRBJ2-7; 10 bases are a match to TRBD1. The germline V gene encodes CDR1 LNHDA and CDR2 SQIVND (reference sequence). The CDR3 spans 14 residues. J gave up 4 bases and V 7 bases, and 7 bases lay outside the gene matches. The CDR3 DNA follows: TGTGCCAGTACTAAGGGACAGGGGAAGTACGAGCAGTACTTC. Its protein is CASTKGQGKYEQYF.

This chain connects TRBV19 to TRBJ2-3, with D perhaps assigned TRBD1 or TRBD2 (5 bases each). CDR3 length equals 12 residues. CDR1 and CDR2 (germline): LNHDA, SQIVND (reference sequence). With 9 bases removed from V and 6 bases from J, the gap between germline ends came to 13 bases. The CDR3 loop reads CASGALGDTQYF. As DNA, the CDR3 is TGTGCCAGCGGGGCTCTGGGCGATACGCAGTATTTT.

The chain employs TRBV11-3 and TRBJ2-5, with TRBD1 matching over 7 bases. The CDR3 is 13 residues long. Germline CDR1 and CDR2: SGHNT and YENEEA. V was pared by 5 bases and J by 2 bases, with 2 bases of the junction left unmatched. This chain's CDR3 is CASSRDSQETQYF. The CDR3 region has the DNA TGTGCCAGCAGCCGGGACAGTCAAGAGACCCAGTACTTC. Full variable domain (missing parts from reference TRBV11-3 and TRBJ2-5): EAGVVQSPRYKIIEKKQPVAFWCNPISGHNTLYWYLQNLGQGPELLIRYENEEAVDDSQLPKDRFSAERLKGVDSTLKIQPAELGDSAVYLCASSRDSQETQYFGPGTRLLVL.

V usage is TRBV28 and J usage is TRBJ2-5; D gene unclear. Germline values: CDR1 MDHEN, CDR2 SYDVKM. This CDR3 has 13 amino acids. Trimming removed 6 bases from V and 2 bases from J, with 10 bases in between. CDR3 in amino acids: CASSPQVQETQYF. For the CDR3, the DNA is TGTGCCAGCAGCCCCCAGGTACAAGAGACCCAGTACTTC.

V usage is TRBV18 and J usage is TRBJ1-5; D is undetermined. Trimming removed 5 bases from V and 0 bases from J, with 11 bases in between. The CDR3 sequence is 15 residues long. The germline V gene encodes CDR1 KGHSH and CDR2 LQKENI. CDR3 residues: CASSAERFSNQPQHF. The CDR3 bases are TGTGCCAGCTCAGCAGAACGATTTAGCAATCAGCCCCAGCATTTT.

This clone has a handful of counts. V and J are TRBV29-1 and TRBJ2-1, with D possibly TRBD1 on 5 matching bases. V dropped 3 bases and J dropped 4 bases, with 19 bases sitting between them. This CDR3 region has 16 residues. Per the germline V gene, CDR1 is SQVTM and CDR2 is ANQGSEA. CDR3 nucleotides: TGCAGCGTTGAGGGGTTGGTGGGGCGGTTGTACAATGAGCAGTTCTTC. Translated, it gives CSVEGLVGRLYNEQFF.

The chain uses TRBV5-1 and TRBJ2-1, with TRBD2 identical over 7 bases. The germline CDR1 and CDR2 sequences are SGHRS and YFSETQ. The CDR3 consists of 16 residues. With V trimmed by 1 base and J by 3 bases, 7 bases remained unmatched. In nucleotides, the CDR3 is TGCGCCAGCAGCTTGAGAGGAGCGGGGCTCTACAATGAGCAGTTCTTC. Residues: CASSLRGAGLYNEQFF.

V usage is TRBV9 and J usage is TRBJ2-1, with TRBD1 identical over 7 bases. Per the germline V gene, CDR1 is SGDLS and CDR2 is YYNGEE. The CDR3 totals 13 residues. The junction had 6 bases not matched to a gene; V was cut back by 5 bases and J by 7 bases. The CDR3 loop is CASRGDSPNEQFF. The CDR3 DNA sequence: TGTGCCAGCAGGGGGGACAGCCCGAATGAGCAGTTCTTC.

The chain couples TRBV6-1 to TRBJ2-1; D may be TRBD1 or TRBD2 (5 bases each). Trimming took off 2 bases at V and 7 bases at J, with 12 bases between the two ends. The germline CDR1 and CDR2 sequences are MNHNS and SASEGT. This CDR3 contains 14 residues. The CDR3 coding sequence is TGTGCCAGCAGTGAATCCGGGACCCGGAATGAGCAGTTCTTC. Amino acid sequence: CASSESGTRNEQFF.

The gene calls are TRBV7-9 and TRBJ1-3, with 8 nucleotides matching TRBD1. CDR3 length: 14 amino acids. Germline CDR1 reads SEHNR; CDR2 reads FQNEAQ (reference sequence). V lost 3 bases, J lost 4 bases, and 2 bases stayed unmatched. CDR3 loop: CASSLTGDGNTIYF. The CDR3 DNA sequence: TGTGCCAGCAGCTTGACAGGGGACGGAAACACCATATATTTT.

The chain combines TRBV19 with TRBJ1-1; no definite D call. The CDR3 runs to 13 residues. In germline, CDR1 is LNHDA, CDR2 SQIVND (reference sequence). Trimming took off 5 bases at V and 3 bases at J, with 10 bases between the two ends. This chain's CDR3 is CASSPQAYTEAFF. CDR3 nucleotides: TGTGCCAGTAGTCCCCAGGCTTACACTGAAGCTTTCTTT.

The rearrangement joins TRBV28 to TRBJ2-3, with D possibly matching TRBD2 (6 bases). CDR1 is MDHEN and CDR2 is SYDVKM in the germline V gene. Trimming took 3 bases from V and 3 from J, leaving 7 bases between them. The CDR3 sequence is 13 residues long. CDR3 DNA sequence: TGTGCCAGCAGTTTCCGGGGGACAGATACGCAGTATTTT. This codes for CASSFRGTDTQYF.

V usage is TRBV5-6 and J usage is TRBJ2-7; D uncertain. There are 13 residues in the CDR3. The ends were cut back, 0 bases at V and 0 bases at J, with 4 bases in the middle. CDR1 and CDR2 (germline): SGHDT, YYEEEE. CDR3 coding DNA: TGTGCCAGCAGCTTGGTGAGCTCCTACGAGCAGTACTTC. Its translation: CASSLVSSYEQYF.

The chain is built from TRBV4-2 and TRBJ2-7, with 8 bases lining up with TRBD2. Losses at the gene ends were 4 bases for V and 0 bases for J; bases not matched to a gene: 5. CDR3 length equals 15 residues. Germline CDR1 reads LGHNA; CDR2 reads YNFKEQ. CDR3 bases: TGTGCCAGCAGCCCGAGCGGGGGCAACTCCTACGAGCAGTACTTC. Amino acid sequence: CASSPSGGNSYEQYF.